This T cell receptor (beta chain) emerged from a study of graft-versus-host responses after intestinal transplantation. About the research overall: Once they had received anti-thymocyte globulin induction, all recipients took tacrolimus and steroids for roughly three years. The study, taken as a whole, reports: Allograft graft-versus-host to host-versus-graft clonal ratios ran high in patients with graft-donor T cell macrochimerism.

The V end lost 5 bases, the J end lost 7 bases, and 17 bases lay between the germline ends. Looked up from germline, CDR1 is MNHEY and CDR2 is SMNVEV (reference sequence). The CDR3 consists of 14 residues. Notes on this clone: Its cognate antigen is unknown.

Sequencing was performed with immunoSEQ multiplex PCR; in TCRdb, only in-frame clones are kept and a portion is missing. The repertoire holds some 81,000 clones, with 85% to 90% as singletons. The sequence was obtained from a human donor who received an intestinal transplant. The sequences come from unstimulated CD4+ T cells sorted from spleen or lymph node cells, collected before intestinal transplant. The chain is built from TRBV27 and TRBJ1-1; possible D gene TRBD1, 6 bases. For the CDR3, the DNA is TGTGCCAGCAGTGGCTCCAGGGGAGCCGTTGAAGCTTTCTTT. It is translated as CASSGSRGAVEAFF.